The present TCR beta chain was sequenced within a study of blood T cell repertoires in COVID-19. About the study: The United States, Italy and Spain were the sources of the acute and convalescent COVID-19 samples.

V was clipped by 5 bases and J by 3 bases; unmatched bases: 4. CDR3 length equals 13 residues. CDR1 and CDR2 (germline): WNHNN, SYGVQD (reference sequence). Seattle's cohort entered during active infection and was followed longitudinally. TCRdb's copy holds only in-frame clones and misses some; the assay was immunoSEQ multiplex PCR. The table records around 300,000 clones, roughly 90% of them present only once. The chain joins TRBV10-1 to TRBJ2-7; 7 bases line up with TRBD2. What was sequenced was peripheral blood. The TCR originated in a woman aged 30 to 39 with COVID-19, enrolled during active disease. DNA for the CDR3: TGCGCCAGCAGTAGGTCTAGCGGCTACGAGCAGTACTTC. Translated: CASSRSSGYEQYF.